A single sample gave rise to the 27 T cell receptor beta chains below, sequenced in a study of kidney transplant recipient with SARS-CoV-2 infection. TCRdb passed the reads through MiXCR, listing each CDR3 protein once. The repertoire has 200,000 to 300,000 distinct CDR3 sequences, around 26% of them found once; the top ten carry roughly 7%. The input for sequencing was a blood sample, taken at baseline and on roughly day 110 from a kidney transplant recipient. The receptors here all came from a young adult male patient who had COVID-19 and was a kidney transplant recipient. Some of the T cells may derive from the graft donor.

This clonotype was counted many times. This chain connects TRBV7-6 to TRBJ1-2, with 8 bases fitting TRBD1. Germline V CDR1 and CDR2: SGHVS, FNYEAQ. J gave up 4 bases and V 1 base, and 2 bases lay outside the gene matches. The CDR3 has 14 residues. CDR3 sequence reads: CASSLEDRGYGYTF. The CDR3 coding sequence is TGTGCCAGCAGCTTAGAAGACAGGGGCTATGGCTACACCTTC.

Points on this clonotype: A single base separates this from a much larger clone, so it may be a read error. The chain recombines TRBV2 with TRBJ2-2, with D tentatively TRBD1 or TRBD2 (5 bases each). The CDR3 covers 18 residues. Looked up from germline, CDR1 is SNHLY and CDR2 is FYNNEI. The V gene lost 6 bases and the J gene lost 0 bases, with 20 bases spanning the gap. CDR3 protein: CASSSRRLVGANTGELFF. CDR3 bases: TGTGCCAGCAGCTCCCGGAGGCTAGTGGGGGCGAACACCGGGGAGCTGTTTTTT.

A remark on this clonotype: A single base separates this from a much larger clone, so it may be a read error. V is TRBV12-3 or TRBV12-4 and J is TRBJ1-2, with D perhaps TRBD1 (5 bases). This CDR3 is 17 amino acids long. CDR3 sequence reads: CASSAKDSFRRTYSYTF. In DNA, the CDR3 is TGTGCCAGCAGTGCAAAAGACAGCTTCCGAAGGACCTATAGCTACACCTTC.

This clonotype appeared many times. The chain is built from TRBV20-1 and TRBJ2-2, with 8 positions matching TRBD2. Germline V CDR1 and CDR2: DFQATT, SNEGSKA (reference sequence). The CDR3 is made up of 17 amino acids. J was trimmed by 3 bases and V by 0 bases; bases with no gene match: 9. CDR3 in amino acids: CSARDRLAGDYTGELFF. The CDR3, as DNA: TGCAGTGCTAGAGATAGGCTAGCGGGCGACTACACCGGGGAGCTGTTTTTT.

As for this clonotype: This may be a read error, as it is one base from a much larger clone. The chain has TRBV28 and TRBJ1-6; possible D gene TRBD1, 5 bases. The V end was cut by 5 bases, the J end by 5 bases, with 19 bases between. From germline, CDR1 is MDHEN and CDR2 SYDVKM. The CDR3 consists of 17 residues. CDR3: CASSPVQEEADNSPLHF. The CDR3 DNA reads as TGTGCCAGCAGTCCGGTACAGGAAGAGGCGGATAATTCACCCCTCCACTTT.

On this clonotype: A much larger clone lies a single base off, so this may be a read error. The chain couples TRBV7-1 to TRBJ1-2, with unresolved D. TRBV7-1 is sorted into the ORF group, with uncertain function. The CDR3 runs to 17 residues. V lost 5 bases to trimming and J lost 7 bases, with 26 bases between them. Written as DNA, the CDR3 is TGTGCCAGCAGCGTCTCTACTCACGAGGGAAAGACCTGTGGCTACACCTTC. Its protein product is CASSVSTHEGKTCGYTF.

The chain links TRBV7-9 to TRBJ2-1; 8 bases agree with TRBD2. The V gene end was trimmed by 4 bases and the J gene end by 4 bases; junction bases not matched to a gene: 9. Germline V lookup: CDR1 SEHNR, CDR2 FQNEAQ (reference sequence). The CDR3 sequence is 16 residues long. The CDR3 DNA sequence: TGTGCCAGCAGCTCCCCTTCTAGCGGGCTTTACAATGAGCAGTTCTTC. Translation gives CASSSPSSGLYNEQFF. Complete variable domain (other parts from reference TRBV7-9 and TRBJ2-1): DTGVSQNPRHKITKRGQNVTFRCDPISEHNRLYWYRQTLGQGPEFLTYFQNEAQLEKSRLLSDRFSAERPKGSFSTLEIQRTEQGDSAMYLCASSSPSSGLYNEQFFGPGTRLTVL.

The rearrangement links TRBV5-1 to TRBJ1-1, with TRBD1 as a possible D gene (5 bases). With 5 bases removed from V and 4 bases from J, the gap between germline ends came to 18 bases. The CDR3 has 15 residues. In germline, CDR1 is SGHRS, CDR2 YFSETQ. The CDR3, as DNA: TGCGCCAGCAGTTTTCAGATAGGGGAAACCACTGAAGCTTTCTTT. Protein sequence: CASSFQIGETTEAFF.

This clonotype has a count of ten or more. This chain uses TRBV5-8 with TRBJ1-4; TRBD1 might be the D (5 bases). Germline V lookup: CDR1 SGHTS, CDR2 YDEGEE. V shed 1 base and J shed 7 bases, with 14 bases lying between them. The length of the CDR3 is 15 residues. CDR3 in amino acids: CASSLKGALSEKLFF. CDR3 nucleotides: TGTGCCAGCAGCTTGAAAGGGGCCCTTAGTGAAAAACTGTTTTTT. Based on the CDR3 plus reference TRBV5-8 and TRBJ1-4, the full variable domain is EAGVTQSPTHLIKTRGQQATLRCSPISGHTSVYWYQQALGLGLQFLLWYDEGEERNRGNFPPRFSGRQFPNYSSELNVNALELEDSALYLCASSLKGALSEKLFFGSGTQLSVL.

The V call is TRBV19, the J call TRBJ2-7; TRBD2 aligns across 13 bases. The CDR3 loop spans 16 amino acids. V gave up 4 bases and J gave up 4 bases; unmatched junction bases: 7. Germline V gene data show CDR1 as LNHDA and CDR2 as SQIVND (reference sequence). CDR3 region: CASSTFTSGGGYEQYF. DNA of the CDR3: TGTGCCAGTAGTACATTCACTAGCGGGGGGGGGTACGAGCAGTACTTC.

This clonotype was detected ten times or more. The V call is TRBV5-4, the J call TRBJ1-2; no clear D gene. Germline assignment: CDR1 SGHNT and CDR2 YYREEE (reference sequence). Trimming removed 7 bases at V and 4 bases at J, with 23 bases between. The CDR3 sequence is 16 residues long. In nucleotides, the CDR3 is TGTGCCAGCTATTACATCGTACCAGGAAAGACCTATGGCTACACCTTC. This translates into CASYYIVPGKTYGYTF.

This clonotype has only a few counts. The chain recombines TRBV24-1 with TRBJ2-1, with 7 positions matching TRBD1. V lost 7 bases, J lost 0 bases, and 11 bases stayed unmatched. The CDR3 has 17 amino acids. In germline, CDR1 is KGHDR, CDR2 SFDVKD. CDR3 nucleotide sequence: TGTGCCACCAGCGGGTCGACAGGGAAGAGCTCCTACAATGAGCAGTTCTTC. It translates to CATSGSTGKSSYNEQFF.

A word on this clonotype: This may be a read error, as it is one base from a much larger clone. V and J are TRBV27 and TRBJ2-7, with a tentative D call TRBD2 (5 bases). CDR1 and CDR2 (germline): MNHEY, SMNVEV (reference sequence). The CDR3 is made up of 15 amino acids. V was clipped by 5 bases and J by 2 bases, with 16 bases between them. The CDR3 sequence: CASSPPRRAAYEQYF. CDR3 bases: TGTGCCAGCAGTCCCCCCCGGCGGGCCGCCTACGAGCAGTACTTC.

About this clonotype itself: A much larger clone lies one base from this, so it may be a read error. This chain connects TRBV4-3 to TRBJ1-1; no firm D call. Germline values: CDR1 LGHNA, CDR2 YSLEER. CDR3 size: 15 residues. Trimming left V 4 bases short and J 1 base short, with 13 bases between. The CDR3 DNA follows: TGCGCCAGCAGCCGAGATTGGGCAGGGAACACTGAAGCTTTCTTT. Residues: CASSRDWAGNTEAFF.

This clonotype was seen ten or more times. The rearrangement uses TRBV7-2 and TRBJ2-5, with 9 positions matching TRBD2. Trimming took 5 bases from V and 2 from J; bases not matched to a gene: 3. The CDR3 has 14 residues. Germline loops: CDR1 SGHTA, CDR2 FQGNSA. The chain's CDR3 is CASSGSGGQETQYF. The CDR3 nucleotides are TGTGCCAGCAGCGGTAGCGGGGGACAAGAGACCCAGTACTTC.

Remarks on this clonotype: A much larger clone differs by one base, so this may be a read error. The gene calls are TRBV12-3 or TRBV12-4 and TRBJ1-1; no reliable D call. The CDR3 runs to 13 residues. In DNA form, the CDR3 reads TGTGCCAACAGTTTACCCGGGAGAACTGAAGCTTTCTTT. This sequence encodes CANSLPGRTEAFF.

This clonotype was seen ten or more times. The chain recombines TRBV5-1 with TRBJ2-7, with 7 bases aligning to TRBD2. The germline V gene has CDR1 SGHRS and CDR2 YFSETQ. This CDR3 has 15 amino acids. Trimming removed 3 bases from V and 4 bases from J; junction bases left unmatched: 10. In DNA, the CDR3 is TGCGCCAGCAGCTCCATTGCTGGACTAGAATACGAGCAGTACTTC. Protein: CASSSIAGLEYEQYF. The full variable domain, completed using reference TRBV5-1 and TRBJ2-7, is KAGVTQTPRYLIKTRGQQVTLSCSPISGHRSVSWYQQTPGQGLQFLFEYFSETQRNKGNFPGRFSGRQFSNSRSEMNVSTLELGDSALYLCASSSIAGLEYEQYFGPGTRLTVT.

This clonotype was observed at least ten times. The DNA for the CDR3 is TGTGCCAGCAGCTTAGACATTCCTGGGACTAGCGGGATTTACGAGCAGTACTTC. Translating it yields CASSLDIPGTSGIYEQYF. The V call is TRBV7-6, the J call TRBJ2-7; 13 bases match TRBD2. This CDR3 region has 18 residues. Germline V lookup: CDR1 SGHVS, CDR2 FNYEAQ. The ends lost 1 base at V and 4 bases at J; junction bases unmatched: 10. The entire variable domain, with the rest obtained from reference TRBV7-6 and TRBJ2-7, is as follows: GAGVSQSPRYKVTKRGQDVALRCDPISGHVSLYWYRQALGQGPEFLTYFNYEAQQDKSGLPNDRFSAERPEGSISTLTIQRTEQRDSAMYRCASSLDIPGTSGIYEQYFGPGTRLTVT.

Regarding this clonotype: Given a much more abundant clone one base away, this may be a read error. The rearrangement uses TRBV10-2 and TRBJ1-2, with no clear D. The CDR3 covers 17 residues. The germline CDR1 and CDR2 sequences are WSHSY and SAAADI. CDR3 region: CAGSDPDTSRKTYGYTF. CDR3 nucleotide sequence: TGCGCCGGCAGTGACCCTGACACTTCTAGAAAGACCTATGGCTACACCTTC.

The chain joins TRBV7-9 to TRBJ2-3; D may be TRBD1 (6 bases). There are 16 residues in the CDR3. Between the trimmed V and J ends, which lost 4 bases and 0 bases, there was a span of 14 bases. Per germline, CDR1 SEHNR and CDR2 FQNEAQ (reference sequence). CDR3 DNA: TGTGCCAGCAGCTACATGGACAGTCCGAGCACAGATACGCAGTATTTT. Protein product: CASSYMDSPSTDTQYF.

This clonotype was observed a few times. The chain is built from TRBV6-5 and TRBJ2-1; TRBD2 matches 8 bases. The germline gives CDR1 MNHEY, CDR2 SVGAGI. V trimming: 7 bases; J trimming: 7 bases; junction bases outside the gene matches: 9. This CDR3 is 14 amino acids long. The DNA for the CDR3 is TGTGCCAGCACCTCAAGCGGGAGAGGGAATGAGCAGTTCTTC. This encodes CASTSSGRGNEQFF.

This clonotype came up many times. The V gene is TRBV25-1, the J gene TRBJ1-2; D remains unclear. Germline CDR1 is MGHDK and CDR2 is SYGVNS. Trimming shortened V by 4 bases and J by 4 bases, and 22 bases separated the two germline ends. The CDR3 has 17 residues. CDR3 in amino acids: CASSVILELGKTYGYTF. The CDR3 region has the DNA TGTGCCAGCAGTGTCATACTAGAACTGGGAAAGACCTATGGCTACACCTTC.

This clonotype was detected many times. The chain joins TRBV10-3 to TRBJ2-1, with a possible D match to TRBD2 (6 bases). The ends were cut back, 4 bases at V and 4 bases at J, with 14 bases in the middle. There are 15 residues in the CDR3. Germline values: CDR1 ENHRY, CDR2 SYGVKD. CDR3 nucleotide sequence: TGTGCCATCAGTGTCGTAGGGACTGATTACAATGAGCAGTTCTTC. This gives the protein CAISVVGTDYNEQFF.

Ten or more counts support this clonotype. The genes are TRBV5-4 and TRBJ1-2; D not certain. Germline CDR1 is SGHNT and CDR2 is YYREEE (reference sequence). The CDR3 spans 16 residues. V was trimmed by 6 bases and J by 4 bases, leaving 22 bases between them. CDR3 DNA sequence: TGTGCCAGCATCTGGCACGTACCAGGAAAGACCTATGGCTACACCTTC. This codes for CASIWHVPGKTYGYTF.

Worth noting for this clonotype: A much bigger clone sits one base away, suggesting this may be a read error. The chain combines TRBV6-5 with TRBJ1-2; D gene uncertain. The CDR3 is 17 residues long. Germline CDR1 reads MNHEY; CDR2 reads SVGAGI. Trimming removed 5 bases at V and 4 bases at J, with 23 bases between. CDR3 protein: CASSANSFMRKTYGYTF. DNA for the CDR3: TGTGCCAGCAGTGCTAATTCCTTTATGCGAAAGACCTATGGCTACACCTTC.

The V and J genes are TRBV7-2 and TRBJ1-1, with D possibly TRBD1 on 5 matching bases. V lost 3 bases and J lost 4, with 15 bases in between. This CDR3 spans 15 amino acids. Looked up from germline, CDR1 is SGHTA and CDR2 is FQGNSA. The CDR3 DNA is TGTGCCAGCAGCTTGGCGACGGGGGTGGGCACTGAAGCTTTCTTT. Protein sequence: CASSLATGVGTEAFF.

In its sample, this clonotype was seen many times. The chain employs TRBV25-1 and TRBJ1-2, with D unresolved. The V gene's germline CDR1 is MGHDK and CDR2 SYGVNS. The CDR3 covers 17 residues. V was pared by 4 bases and J by 4 bases, with 22 bases between. The CDR3 reads CASSGMLELGKTYGYTF. Written as DNA, the CDR3 is TGTGCCAGCAGTGGAATGCTAGAACTGGGAAAGACCTATGGCTACACCTTC.